The 31 T cell receptor beta chains given below trace back to one sample, sequenced in a study of blood T cell repertoires in COVID-19. Here immunoSEQ multiplex PCR was the method, and the copy in TCRdb shows in-frame clones only, minus some. The table lists hundreds of thousands of clones, about 83% of them singletons, with roughly 1.3% in the top ten. The sample taken for sequencing was peripheral blood. These receptors came from a woman aged 25-40 years with COVID-19, enrolled during active disease.

DNA of the CDR3: TGTGCCAGCAGTGAAGGCGTCGGGACAGGGTTGCCCTACGAGCAGTACTTC. Residues: CASSEGVGTGLPYEQYF. V and J are TRBV6-1 and TRBJ2-7; 9 nucleotides line up with TRBD1. J gave up 2 bases and V 1 base, and 9 bases lay outside the gene matches. The CDR3 has 17 residues. CDR1 is MNHNS and CDR2 is SASEGT in the germline V gene.

V and J are TRBV7-7 and TRBJ2-2; 8 bases line up with TRBD1. CDR3 length: 17 amino acids. J was trimmed by 6 bases and V by 10 bases; bases with no gene match: 19. Germline V CDR1 and CDR2: SSHAT, FNYEAQ (reference sequence). This CDR3 reads CAIKPRGRSVIPGELFF. As DNA, the CDR3 is TGTGCCATTAAGCCCAGGGGGCGAAGTGTCATTCCCGGGGAGCTGTTTTTT.

This clone was recorded a few times. CDR3 sequence: CASSQGGGETQYF. Written as DNA, the CDR3 is TGCGCCAGCAGCCAAGGAGGAGGAGAGACCCAGTACTTC. V gene TRBV4-1 combines with J gene TRBJ2-5, with D possibly matching TRBD2 (5 bases). The CDR3 spans 13 residues. V was cut by 1 base and J by 4 bases, with 7 bases left in between. Germline loops: CDR1 MGHRA, CDR2 YSYEKL.

This clone has at least ten counts. The rearrangement joins TRBV27 to TRBJ2-7; 7 bases map to TRBD1. CDR1 is MNHEY, CDR2 SMNVEV, per germline (reference sequence). V lost 2 bases to trimming and J lost 5 bases; unmatched junction nucleotides: 9. This CDR3 has 15 amino acids. CDR3 in DNA: TGTGCCAGCAGTTTAGTACCCGGGACAGTCGACGAGCAGTACTTC. Protein sequence: CASSLVPGTVDEQYF.

The rearrangement joins TRBV6-5 to TRBJ1-1; 9 bases fit TRBD1. Germline lookup yields CDR1 MNHEY and CDR2 SVGAGI. J gave up 6 bases and V 6 bases, and 11 bases lay outside the gene matches. The CDR3 consists of 15 residues. CDR3 DNA: TGTGCCAGCAGGCCAGCCGGATGGACAGGGGCTGAAGCTTTCTTT. Amino acid sequence: CASRPAGWTGAEAFF.

This clone came up once. CDR3 sequence (DNA): TGTGCCAGCGGACTTCTGGGCGGGAGCTGGGATGAGCAGTTCTTC. It encodes CASGLLGGSWDEQFF. J is TRBJ2-1 and V is TRBV9; TRBD2 matches 7 bases. With V trimmed by 7 bases and J by 8 bases, 15 bases remained unmatched. The CDR3 runs 15 residues. CDR1 SGDLS and CDR2 YYNGEE come from the germline V gene.

This chain uses TRBV7-3 with TRBJ2-1; 9 bases align to TRBD2. CDR1 is SGHTA, CDR2 FQGTGA, per germline. The trim removed 3 bases at V and 6 bases at J, leaving 9 bases unmatched. The CDR3 is 16 residues long. The CDR3 coding sequence is TGTGCCAGCAGCTTGTACGCGGGAGGGAGAGGCAATGAGCAGTTCTTC. As protein: CASSLYAGGRGNEQFF.

This clone was counted a single time. This sequence joins TRBV7-9 and TRBJ1-1; no clear D gene. CDR3 size: 15 residues. The V gene lost 2 bases and the J gene lost 0 bases, with 10 bases spanning the gap. The V gene's germline CDR1 is SEHNR and CDR2 FQNEAQ (reference sequence). The CDR3 region is CASSLPLTVNTEAFF. The CDR3 DNA sequence: TGTGCCAGCAGCTTACCCCTCACTGTGAACACTGAAGCTTTCTTT. Full variable domain (outside the CDR3, taken from reference TRBV7-9 and TRBJ1-1): DTGVSQNPRHKITKRGQNVTFRCDPISEHNRLYWYRQTLGQGPEFLTYFQNEAQLEKSRLLSDRFSAERPKGSFSTLEIQRTEQGDSAMYLCASSLPLTVNTEAFFGQGTRLTVV.

In regard to this clone: Distinct nucleotide sequences in the sample also encode this CDR3. The chain has TRBV6-5 and TRBJ2-5; 10 bases fit TRBD2. This CDR3 has 12 amino acids. Germline V gene lookup returns CDR1 MNHEY and CDR2 SVGAGI. The trim removed 6 bases at V and 5 bases at J, leaving 0 bases unmatched. CDR3 DNA sequence: TGTGCCAGCAGGACTAGCGGGGAGACCCAGTACTTC. Protein sequence: CASRTSGETQYF.

V usage is TRBV4-1 and J usage is TRBJ1-5; 7 nucleotides agree with TRBD1. Germline CDR1 and CDR2: MGHRA and YSYEKL. The length of the CDR3 is 15 residues. The V segment lost 3 bases and the J segment 7 bases; nucleotides outside the gene matches: 9. The CDR3 DNA is TGCGCCAGCAGCCAGAGTTCGACAGGGTTGCAGCCCCAGCATTTT. This translates into CASSQSSTGLQPQHF.

V is TRBV6-5 and J is TRBJ2-1, with a weak D call TRBD2 (5 bases). V dropped 10 bases and J dropped 10 bases, with 14 bases sitting between them. The CDR3 totals 11 residues. Germline CDR1 reads MNHEY; CDR2 reads SVGAGI. DNA of the CDR3: TGTGCCACCCATGGAGGAGGCGAGCAGTTCTTC. Its protein is CATHGGGEQFF.

This sequence joins TRBV25-1 and TRBJ1-1; TRBD1 matches 7 bases. Germline lookup yields CDR1 MGHDK and CDR2 SYGVNS. The CDR3 has 13 residues. V gave up 4 bases and J gave up 3 bases; unmatched junction bases: 2. In DNA form, the CDR3 reads TGTGCCAGCAGTGGTCAGGGGGACACTGAAGCTTTCTTT. It is translated as CASSGQGDTEAFF.

V usage is TRBV3-1 (or the pseudogene TRBV3-2) and J usage is TRBJ2-7; 10 bases are shared with TRBD1. This CDR3 is 15 amino acids long. Germline CDR1 and CDR2: LGHDT and YNNKEL (reference sequence). V lost 5 bases, J lost 1 base, and 5 bases stayed unmatched. The CDR3 nucleotides are TGTGCCAGCAGCGAAGGACAGGGGGTGTCCTACGAGCAGTACTTC. Translating gives CASSEGQGVSYEQYF.

In DNA form, the CDR3 reads TGCGCCAGCAGCGATGTCGGCGGCATGAACACTGAAGCTTTCTTT. Protein sequence: CASSDVGGMNTEAFF. The chain has TRBV4-3 and TRBJ1-1; D not certain. V gave up 5 bases and J gave up 0 bases, with 13 bases separating them. The CDR3 has 15 residues. Per germline, CDR1 LGHNA and CDR2 YSLEER.

The CDR3 sequence: CASSLEPRNTEAFF. The CDR3 DNA reads as TGCGCCAGCAGCTTGGAGCCCCGGAACACTGAAGCTTTCTTT. V gene TRBV5-1 combines with J gene TRBJ1-1; D is unresolved. The CDR3 extends over 14 amino acids. The V gene's germline CDR1 is SGHRS and CDR2 YFSETQ. Trimming pared 0 bases from V and 1 base from J, leaving 7 bases between.

V is TRBV3-1 (or the pseudogene TRBV3-2) and J is TRBJ1-2; D not resolved. V was trimmed by 3 bases and J by 6 bases, leaving 11 bases between them. Germline V gene sequence: CDR1 LGHDT, CDR2 YNNKEL (reference sequence). The CDR3 has 13 amino acids. Here the CDR3 reads CASSHGETDGYTF. The DNA of the CDR3 is TGTGCCAGCAGCCACGGGGAAACGGATGGCTACACCTTC.

The genes are TRBV28 and TRBJ2-7; D uncertain. V was pared by 3 bases and J by 3 bases, with 6 bases between. The CDR3 has 12 residues. Germline CDR1 and CDR2: MDHEN and SYDVKM. The CDR3 DNA follows: TGTGCCAGCAGTTTGTCGGGCTACGAGCAGTACTTC. This translates into CASSLSGYEQYF.

V gene TRBV5-1 combines with J gene TRBJ1-6; D might be TRBD1 (5 bases). Trimming took off 4 bases at V and 5 bases at J, with 19 bases between the two ends. CDR3 size: 17 residues. Germline lookup yields CDR1 SGHRS and CDR2 YFSETQ. CDR3 DNA: TGCGCCAGCAGCATAACACCGGGGGGAATCAATAATTCACCCCTCCACTTT. It translates to CASSITPGGINNSPLHF.

CDR3 in amino acids: CASSFLRQGADTEAFF. In nucleotides, the CDR3 is TGTGCCAGCAGCTTCTTGCGACAGGGGGCTGACACTGAAGCTTTCTTT. The rearrangement joins TRBV6-2 or TRBV6-3 to TRBJ1-1; TRBD1 agrees at 10 bases. The CDR3 has 16 amino acids. The V gene end was trimmed by 6 bases and the J gene end by 3 bases; junction bases not matched to a gene: 10. In germline, CDR1 is MNHEY, CDR2 SVGEGT.

About this clone: The sample has other DNA sequences that encode this CDR3 too. The rearrangement links TRBV2 to TRBJ2-3; TRBD1 might be the D (5 bases). The V end lost 2 bases, the J end lost 3 bases, and 6 bases lay between the germline ends. In germline, CDR1 is SNHLY, CDR2 FYNNEI. This CDR3 is 13 amino acids long. The CDR3 nucleotides read TGTGCCAGCAGTGAACAGGGAACAGATACGCAGTATTTT. Translating gives CASSEQGTDTQYF.

This sequence joins TRBV19 and TRBJ1-5, with TRBD1 as a possible D gene (6 bases). CDR3 length: 14 residues. With 4 bases removed from V and 5 bases from J, the gap between germline ends came to 12 bases. Germline values: CDR1 LNHDA, CDR2 SQIVND (reference sequence). The CDR3: CASSTGTLYQPQHF. CDR3 coding DNA: TGTGCCAGTAGTACAGGGACATTGTATCAGCCCCAGCATTTT.

The J gene is TRBJ2-5, the V gene TRBV7-2; weak D call: TRBD2 (10 bases). Deletions cut 1 base from V and 14 bases from J, with 23 bases between. The CDR3 has 15 amino acids. Germline assignment: CDR1 SGHTA and CDR2 FQGNSA. CDR3 protein: CASSLVDRGGTSAYF. The CDR3 DNA reads as TGTGCCAGCAGCTTAGTGGACAGGGGAGGGACTAGCGCATACTTC.

The chain employs TRBV29-1 and TRBJ1-2; D is undetermined. V lost 7 bases to trimming and J lost 0 bases, with 18 bases between them. The CDR3 is made up of 15 amino acids. Germline CDR1 and CDR2: SQVTM and ANQGSEA. The CDR3 spells CSAYLPTASNYGYTF. CDR3 sequence (DNA): TGCAGCGCCTATCTACCTACAGCATCTAACTATGGCTACACCTTC.

The chain combines TRBV6-6 with TRBJ2-3, with D perhaps TRBD1 (6 bases). V lost 2 bases and J 4 bases, leaving 13 bases between the germline ends. The CDR3 runs 15 residues. The germline V gene has CDR1 MNHNY and CDR2 SVGAGI (reference sequence). DNA of the CDR3: TGTGCCAGCAGTTACCTGTCATCAGGGGCAGATACGCAGTATTTT. This codes for CASSYLSSGADTQYF.

The chain employs TRBV30 and TRBJ2-2, with D uncertain. There are 13 residues in the CDR3. From germline, CDR1 is GTSNPN and CDR2 SVGIG (reference sequence). V was clipped by 0 bases and J by 4 bases, with 6 bases between them. The CDR3 spells CAWSVFGTGELFF. In DNA, the CDR3 is TGTGCCTGGAGTGTATTCGGCACCGGGGAGCTGTTTTTT.

The chain couples TRBV7-2 to TRBJ1-5; possible D gene TRBD1, 5 bases. This CDR3 contains 13 residues. Germline V lookup: CDR1 SGHTA, CDR2 FQGNSA. V was pared by 3 bases and J by 6 bases, with 9 bases between. CDR3 nucleotide sequence: TGTGCCAGCAGCTTTGATAGGGGTCAGCCCCAGCATTTT. This codes for CASSFDRGQPQHF.

This chain uses TRBV11-2 with TRBJ2-7; TRBD2 might be the D (5 bases). This CDR3 comprises 16 residues. Trimming removed 5 bases from V and 0 bases from J, with 17 bases in between. Germline values: CDR1 SGHAT, CDR2 FQNNGV. CDR3 in DNA: TGTGCCAGCAGCCCATTTCCGGGATCTGACTCCTACGAGCAGTACTTC. Amino acid sequence: CASSPFPGSDSYEQYF.

This chain uses TRBV29-1 with TRBJ1-1; D is unclear. CDR1 and CDR2 (germline): SQVTM, ANQGSEA. Trimming removed 5 bases from V and 4 bases from J, with 11 bases in between. The CDR3 has 12 residues. CDR3 coding DNA: TGCAGCGTTCTCAAAGGAGGCACTGAAGCTTTCTTT. This sequence encodes CSVLKGGTEAFF.

This rearrangement joins TRBV4-3 to TRBJ2-3, with D possibly matching TRBD1 (5 bases). Germline lookup yields CDR1 LGHNA and CDR2 YSLEER. The CDR3 is 15 amino acids. Trimming removed 4 bases from V and 1 base from J, with 12 bases in between. The CDR3 is CASSRGRVGTDTQYF. In DNA form, the CDR3 reads TGCGCCAGCAGCCGCGGCAGGGTAGGCACAGATACGCAGTATTTT.

As to this clone: Other DNA sequences in the sample encode the same CDR3. This rearrangement joins TRBV29-1 to TRBJ2-1, with 9 bases aligning to TRBD2. CDR1 is SQVTM and CDR2 is ANQGSEA in the germline V gene. V was pared by 4 bases and J by 4 bases, with 2 bases of the junction left unmatched. The CDR3 spans 13 residues. CDR3 amino acids: CSVASGGYNEQFF. CDR3 DNA sequence: TGCAGCGTTGCCAGCGGGGGGTACAATGAGCAGTTCTTC.

The genes are TRBV11-2 and TRBJ2-6, with TRBD2 identical over 10 bases. This CDR3 contains 19 residues. Germline lookup yields CDR1 SGHAT and CDR2 FQNNGV. Losses at the gene ends were 5 bases for V and 4 bases for J; bases not matched to a gene: 14. The CDR3 sequence: CASSLLGASGRAGANVLTF. CDR3 DNA sequence: TGTGCCAGCAGCCTTTTAGGGGCTAGCGGGAGAGCCGGGGCCAACGTCCTGACTTTC.